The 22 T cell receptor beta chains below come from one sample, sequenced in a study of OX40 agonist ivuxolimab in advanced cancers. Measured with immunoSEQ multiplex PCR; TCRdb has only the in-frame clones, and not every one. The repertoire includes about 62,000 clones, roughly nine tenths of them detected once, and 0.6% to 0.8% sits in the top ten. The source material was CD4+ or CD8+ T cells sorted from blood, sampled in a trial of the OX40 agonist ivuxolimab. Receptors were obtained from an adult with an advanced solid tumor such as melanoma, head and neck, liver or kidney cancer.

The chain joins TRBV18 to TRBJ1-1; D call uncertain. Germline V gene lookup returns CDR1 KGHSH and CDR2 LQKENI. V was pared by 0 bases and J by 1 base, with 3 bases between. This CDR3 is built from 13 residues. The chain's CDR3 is CASSPPANTEAFF. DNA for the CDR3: TGTGCCAGCTCACCACCAGCGAACACTGAAGCTTTCTTT. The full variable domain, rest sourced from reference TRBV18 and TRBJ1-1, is NAGVMQNPRHLVRRRGQEARLRCSPMKGHSHVYWYRQLPEEGLKFMVYLQKENIIDESGMPKERFSAEFPKEGPSILRIQQVVRGDSAAYFCASSPPANTEAFFGQGTRLTVV.

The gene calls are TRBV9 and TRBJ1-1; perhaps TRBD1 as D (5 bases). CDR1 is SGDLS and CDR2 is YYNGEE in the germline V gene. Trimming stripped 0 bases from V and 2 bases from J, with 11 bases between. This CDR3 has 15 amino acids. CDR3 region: CASSVGGILNTEAFF. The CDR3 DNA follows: TGTGCCAGCAGCGTAGGGGGGATCCTCAACACTGAAGCTTTCTTT.

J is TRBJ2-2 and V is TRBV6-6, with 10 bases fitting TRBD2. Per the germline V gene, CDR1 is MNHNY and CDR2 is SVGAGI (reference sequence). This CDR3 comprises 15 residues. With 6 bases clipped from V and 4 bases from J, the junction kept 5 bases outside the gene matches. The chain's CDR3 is CASSERGGGTGELFF. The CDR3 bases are TGTGCCAGCAGCGAGCGGGGGGGCGGCACCGGGGAGCTGTTTTTT.

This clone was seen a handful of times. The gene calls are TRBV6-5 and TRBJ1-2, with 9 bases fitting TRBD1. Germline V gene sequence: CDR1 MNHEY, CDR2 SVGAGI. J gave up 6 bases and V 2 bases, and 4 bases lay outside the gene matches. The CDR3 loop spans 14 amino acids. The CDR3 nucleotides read TGTGCCAGCAGTTACGGGGGACAGGGTGATGGCTACACCTTC. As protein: CASSYGGQGDGYTF.

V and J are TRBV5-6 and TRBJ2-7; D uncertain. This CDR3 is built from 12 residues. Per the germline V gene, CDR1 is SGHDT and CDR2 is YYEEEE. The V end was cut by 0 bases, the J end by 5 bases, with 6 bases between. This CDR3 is CASSLDRNEQYF. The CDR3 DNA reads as TGTGCCAGCAGCTTGGATCGGAACGAGCAGTACTTC.

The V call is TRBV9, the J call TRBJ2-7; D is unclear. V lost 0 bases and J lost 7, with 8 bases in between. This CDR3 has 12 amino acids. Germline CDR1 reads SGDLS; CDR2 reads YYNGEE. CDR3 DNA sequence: TGTGCCAGCAGCGTAGGACGTGGGGAGCAGTACTTC. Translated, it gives CASSVGRGEQYF.

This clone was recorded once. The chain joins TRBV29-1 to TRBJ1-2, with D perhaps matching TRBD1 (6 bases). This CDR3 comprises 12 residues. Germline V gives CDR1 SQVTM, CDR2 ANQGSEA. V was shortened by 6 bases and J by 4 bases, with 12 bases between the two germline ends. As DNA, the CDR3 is TGCAGCGTCCTACAGGGTCTCTATGGCTACACCTTC. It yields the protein CSVLQGLYGYTF.

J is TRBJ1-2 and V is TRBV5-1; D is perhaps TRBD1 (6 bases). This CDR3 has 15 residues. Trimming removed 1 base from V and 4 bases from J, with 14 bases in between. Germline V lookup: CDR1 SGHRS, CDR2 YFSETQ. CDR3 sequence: CASSLNGGQVYGYTF. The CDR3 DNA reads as TGCGCCAGCAGCTTGAATGGGGGGCAGGTCTATGGCTACACCTTC.

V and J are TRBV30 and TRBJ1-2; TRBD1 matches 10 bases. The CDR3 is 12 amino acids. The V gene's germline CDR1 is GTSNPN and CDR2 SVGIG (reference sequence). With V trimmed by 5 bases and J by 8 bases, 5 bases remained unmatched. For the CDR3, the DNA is TGTGCCTGGGGAGGGACAGGGGAAGGCTACACCTTC. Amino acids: CAWGGTGEGYTF.

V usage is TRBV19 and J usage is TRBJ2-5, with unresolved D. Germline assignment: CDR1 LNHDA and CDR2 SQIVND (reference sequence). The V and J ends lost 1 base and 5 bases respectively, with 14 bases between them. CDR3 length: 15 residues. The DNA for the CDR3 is TGTGCCAGTAGTATAGGGGTCACCCTAGGGGAGACCCAGTACTTC. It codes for CASSIGVTLGETQYF.

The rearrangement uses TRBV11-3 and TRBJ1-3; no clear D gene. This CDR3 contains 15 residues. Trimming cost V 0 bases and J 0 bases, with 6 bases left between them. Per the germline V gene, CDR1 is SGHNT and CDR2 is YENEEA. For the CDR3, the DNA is TGTGCCAGCAGCTTAGATTGGAGCTCTGGAAACACCATATATTTT. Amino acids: CASSLDWSSGNTIYF.

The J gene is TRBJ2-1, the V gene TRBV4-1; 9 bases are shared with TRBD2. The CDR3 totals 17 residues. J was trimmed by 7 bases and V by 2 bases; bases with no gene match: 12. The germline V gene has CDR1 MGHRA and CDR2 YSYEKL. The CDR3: CASSQSRGGAPFNEQFF. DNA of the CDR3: TGCGCCAGCAGCCAATCGCGCGGGGGGGCCCCCTTTAATGAGCAGTTCTTC.

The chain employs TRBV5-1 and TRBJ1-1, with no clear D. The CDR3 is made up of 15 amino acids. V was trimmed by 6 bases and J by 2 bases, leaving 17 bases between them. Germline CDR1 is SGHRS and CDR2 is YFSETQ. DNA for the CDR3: TGCGCCAGCAAGGAAACCGGAGTCTACAACACTGAAGCTTTCTTT. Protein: CASKETGVYNTEAFF.

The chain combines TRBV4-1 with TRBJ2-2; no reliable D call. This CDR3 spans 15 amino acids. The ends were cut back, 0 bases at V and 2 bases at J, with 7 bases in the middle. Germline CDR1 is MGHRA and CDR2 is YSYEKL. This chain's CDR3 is CASSQETSNTGELFF. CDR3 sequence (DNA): TGCGCCAGCAGCCAAGAGACAAGTAACACCGGGGAGCTGTTTTTT.

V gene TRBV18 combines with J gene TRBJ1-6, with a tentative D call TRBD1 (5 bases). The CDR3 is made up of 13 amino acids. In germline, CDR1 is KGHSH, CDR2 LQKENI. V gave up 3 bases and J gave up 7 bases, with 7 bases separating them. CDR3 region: CASSPDRNSPLHF. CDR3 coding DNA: TGTGCCAGCTCACCTGACAGAAATTCACCCCTCCACTTT.

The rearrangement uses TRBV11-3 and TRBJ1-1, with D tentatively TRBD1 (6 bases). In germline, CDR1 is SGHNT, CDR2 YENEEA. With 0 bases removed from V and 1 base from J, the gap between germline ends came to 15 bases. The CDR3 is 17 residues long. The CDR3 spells CASSLDSGGRPNTEAFF. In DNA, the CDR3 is TGTGCCAGCAGCTTAGATTCTGGGGGCCGGCCGAACACTGAAGCTTTCTTT.

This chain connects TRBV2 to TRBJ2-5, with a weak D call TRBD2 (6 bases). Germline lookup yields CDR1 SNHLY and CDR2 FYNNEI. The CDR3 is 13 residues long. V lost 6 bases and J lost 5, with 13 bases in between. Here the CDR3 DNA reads TGTGCCAGCAGCGGACTTGCGGGGGAGACCCAGTACTTC. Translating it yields CASSGLAGETQYF.

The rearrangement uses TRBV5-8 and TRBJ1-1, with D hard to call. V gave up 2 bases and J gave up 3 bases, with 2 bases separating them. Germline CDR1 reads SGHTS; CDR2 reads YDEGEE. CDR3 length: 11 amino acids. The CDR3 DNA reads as TGTGCCAGCAGCTTTTACACTGAAGCTTTCTTT. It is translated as CASSFYTEAFF.

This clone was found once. The CDR3 region is CASSRPGLFPAGELFF. CDR3 in DNA: TGTGCCAGCAGCCGTCCCGGGCTCTTTCCGGCCGGGGAGCTGTTTTTT. The chain carries TRBV7-9 and TRBJ2-2; D ambiguous. V was cut by 5 bases and J by 6 bases, with 19 bases left in between. The length of the CDR3 is 16 residues. Germline V lookup: CDR1 SEHNR, CDR2 FQNEAQ (reference sequence).

CDR3 nucleotide sequence: TGTGCCAGCAGTGGGGGCCGGGGGGGGCAAGAGACCCAGTACTTC. Translating it yields CASSGGRGGQETQYF. The chain has TRBV6-1 and TRBJ2-5, with TRBD2 identical over 8 bases. This CDR3 contains 15 residues. Germline trimming cut 4 bases from V and 2 bases from J; bases unmatched to any gene: 6. CDR1 is MNHNS and CDR2 is SASEGT in the germline V gene.

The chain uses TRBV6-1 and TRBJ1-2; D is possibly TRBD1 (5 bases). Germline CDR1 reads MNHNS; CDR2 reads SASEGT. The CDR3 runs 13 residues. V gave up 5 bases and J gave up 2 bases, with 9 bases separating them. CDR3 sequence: CASSSPGNYGYTF. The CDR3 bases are TGTGCCAGCAGTTCCCCAGGGAACTATGGCTACACCTTC.

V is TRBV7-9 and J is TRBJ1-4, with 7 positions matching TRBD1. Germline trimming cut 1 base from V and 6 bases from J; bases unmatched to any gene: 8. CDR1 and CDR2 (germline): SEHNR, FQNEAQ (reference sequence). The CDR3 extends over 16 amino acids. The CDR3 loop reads CASSLGPGGRDEKLFF. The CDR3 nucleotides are TGTGCCAGCAGCTTAGGCCCAGGGGGGCGCGATGAAAAACTGTTTTTT. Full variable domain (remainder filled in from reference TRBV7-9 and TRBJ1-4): DTGVSQNPRHKITKRGQNVTFRCDPISEHNRLYWYRQTLGQGPEFLTYFQNEAQLEKSRLLSDRFSAERPKGSFSTLEIQRTEQGDSAMYLCASSLGPGGRDEKLFFGSGTQLSVL.